This T cell receptor beta chain derives from a study of cytomegalovirus exposure and HLA in healthy donors. Whole-study findings and limits: The CMV antigen specificity of a few CMV-associated chains was confirmed through in vitro analysis. Researchers catalogued around 150 TCR beta chains as cytomegalovirus-associated. Rare TCR sequences predominated, though certain public TCRs were found in many donors.

In regard to this clone: Its antigen is unknown.

Clones were read by immunoSEQ multiplex PCR, and TCRdb kept only the in-frame ones, dropping some. The sample includes 250,000 to 350,000 clones, just over 85% of them seen just once. This TCR came from a woman aged 18 to 35 in good health and CMV-seronegative. The sample taken for sequencing was PBMCs.

The DNA of the CDR3 is TGTGCCAGCAGCTTGGAGTCGGTTCCCTACGAGCAGTACTTC. Translation gives CASSLESVPYEQYF. The V and J genes are TRBV5-4 and TRBJ2-7; unclear D gene. Germline CDR1 reads SGHNT; CDR2 reads YYREEE (reference sequence). The CDR3 is 14 residues long. Deletions cut 0 bases from V and 2 bases from J, with 9 bases between.